The entry below describes one T cell receptor (beta chain). Its antigen is undetermined. TCRdb's table, derived via immunoSEQ multiplex PCR, lists solely in-frame clones and lacks some. The sample has 34,000 or so clones; 90% to 95% are singletons. The data were taken from a study of PD-1 blockade in classical Hodgkin lymphoma. Findings and limits, study-wide: While CD8+ TCR diversity did not rise significantly by C4D1, CD4+ TCR diversity did. The study found complete responders had baseline diversity similar to newly diagnosed patients. Sources of repertoire differences remain undefined, possibly disease activity or prior therapy.

Germline CDR1 is MNHNS and CDR2 is SASEGT. The CDR3 runs 14 residues. V was trimmed by 3 bases and J by 5 bases, leaving 13 bases between them. Indicated time point: cycle 4 day 1 (C4D1), after more than five weeks of nivolumab. There was relapse after autologous stem cell transplantation in every patient, and there was variation in brentuximab vedotin exposure. Purified CD4+ T cells were obtained from thawed PBMCs through magnetic negative selection. Best responses were complete response, partial response or progressive disease. The source is a human donor with classical Hodgkin lymphoma. The source was CD4+ T cells from blood, collected before the fourth cycle of nivolumab. The genes are TRBV6-1 and TRBJ1-1; D unclear. The CDR3 DNA sequence: TGTGCCAGCAGTGAGCGCGGGCGCTATACTGAAGCTTTCTTT. Its translation: CASSERGRYTEAFF.